This TCR beta chain was captured by sequencing in a study of neoadjuvant anti-PD-1 for oral cavity cancer. Here immunoSEQ multiplex PCR was the method, and the copy in TCRdb shows in-frame clones only, minus some. Among more than 13,000 clones listed, 65% to 75% were seen once. V lost 3 bases to trimming and J lost 6 bases, with 15 bases between them. Per the germline V gene, CDR1 is MNHEY and CDR2 is SMNVEV (reference sequence). CDR3 length: 15 residues. Time point defined: after neoadjuvant nivolumab, at surgical resection. Blood cells were analyzed directly, without culture or expansion. This sequence was found in a person between 40 and 80 years old with oral cavity squamous cell carcinoma. The sequencing used PBMCs, collected after nivolumab (anti-PD-1) treatment. This chain uses TRBV27 with TRBJ1-5, with D maybe TRBD1 (6 bases). Written as DNA, the CDR3 is TGTGCCAGCAGTTTCTCAGGGGTAGGGGTTCAGCCCCAGCATTTT. Amino acid sequence: CASSFSGVGVQPQHF.